The 4 T cell receptor beta chains listed next were all sequenced from one sample in a study of blood T cell repertoires in COVID-19 (dated by TCRdb to the early 2020s). Library prep was done by the immunoSEQ multiplex PCR assay. TCRdb took this table from immuneACCESS and kept in-frame rearrangements with V and J called. Such tables lack part of the clones; where checked against another copy, unresolved V genes explain under half of the gap, and the rest is unexplained. Counted in this sample were more than 20,000 clones; 75% to 95% of them appeared once. 18% of the sample rests with the top ten. Sequencing input: peripheral blood. All receptors come from a human donor in a cohort sampled during active COVID-19.

The chain carries TRBV28 and TRBJ2-7; possible D gene TRBD2, 5 bases. The V gene lost 8 bases and the J gene lost 2 bases, with 10 bases spanning the gap. This CDR3 comprises 12 residues. Per the germline V gene, CDR1 is MDHEN and CDR2 is SYDVKM. As DNA, the CDR3 is TGTGCCAGCGGATCCGGGACCTACGAGCAGTACTTC. Translating it yields CASGSGTYEQYF.

This chain joins TRBV19 and TRBJ1-1, with D perhaps TRBD1 (5 bases). V was cut by 5 bases and J by 4 bases, with 14 bases left in between. Germline V gives CDR1 LNHDA, CDR2 SQIVND (reference sequence). The length of the CDR3 is 14 residues. The CDR3 nucleotides are TGTGCCAGTAGTGCTGGGAGGGGTATCACTGAAGCTTTCTTT. Its translation: CASSAGRGITEAFF.

In its sample, this clone was seen once. As DNA, the CDR3 is TGTGCCGCTTTTGGGGCAGCGGGCACTGAAGCTTTCTTT. This sequence encodes CAAFGAAGTEAFF. V usage is TRBV6-6 and J usage is TRBJ1-1; weak D call: TRBD1 (5 bases). Germline-derived CDR1 and CDR2 are MNHNY and SVGAGI (reference sequence). CDR3 size: 13 residues. The V and J ends lost 11 bases and 4 bases respectively, with 17 bases between them.

The chain links TRBV5-6 to TRBJ1-3; no clear D gene. The CDR3 extends over 15 amino acids. Trimming left V 3 bases short and J 0 bases short, with 10 bases between. Germline CDR1 is SGHDT and CDR2 is YYEEEE. CDR3 in amino acids: CASSSEGVSGNTIYF. CDR3 sequence (DNA): TGTGCCAGCAGCTCGGAGGGCGTCTCTGGAAACACCATATATTTT.